These 20 T cell receptor beta chains were sequenced from one sample in a study of radiation and T cells in renal cell carcinoma (dated by TCRdb to between 2020 and 2021). Sample time point, as interpreted from the label and publication: blood 4 weeks post-SBRT, at nephrectomy. Per the publication, the treatment or condition label means: 15 Gy SBRT to primary tumor, nephrectomy 4 weeks later. The library came from the immunoSEQ multiplex PCR assay. Held by TCRdb, this immuneACCESS table contains in-frame sequences only and omits some clones. Under half of the omission traces to an unresolved V gene where checked; the cause of the rest is unknown. The sample table records some 150,000 clones; roughly 90% of these occur just once. The top ten clonotypes cover roughly 17% of the sample. This material consisted of blood, taken from a patient whose treatment included radiotherapy and nephrectomy. Every receptor here comes from a woman between 45 and 65 years old with renal cell carcinoma.

The chain employs TRBV5-6 and TRBJ2-3; D not certain. CDR1 SGHDT and CDR2 YYEEEE come from the germline V gene. This CDR3 spans 15 amino acids. With 0 bases removed from V and 4 bases from J, the gap between germline ends came to 12 bases. CDR3 bases: TGTGCCAGCAGCTTGGGGGCTAGTGGGCCAGATACGCAGTATTTT. Translated, it gives CASSLGASGPDTQYF.

As DNA, the CDR3 is TGTGCCAGCAGCCCCGGACAGGGGGCGTTTGCGGCTTTCTTT. This codes for CASSPGQGAFAAFF. The J gene is TRBJ1-1, the V gene TRBV5-4; 11 nucleotides line up with TRBD1. J gave up 11 bases and V 4 bases, and 10 bases lay outside the gene matches. Germline CDR1 and CDR2: SGHNT and YYREEE (reference sequence). The CDR3 contains 14 residues.

This clone turned up a few times. V is TRBV19 and J is TRBJ1-2; no clear D gene. Germline V gene lookup returns CDR1 LNHDA and CDR2 SQIVND (reference sequence). V was pared by 4 bases and J by 4 bases, with 7 bases between. CDR3 length: 12 residues. The CDR3 nucleotides read TGTGCCAGTAGTACGATTACCTATGGCTACACCTTC. Amino acid sequence: CASSTITYGYTF.

V usage is TRBV28 and J usage is TRBJ2-7; 8 bases align to TRBD1. Unmatched junction bases numbered 6, after V lost 4 bases and J lost 7 bases. Germline-derived CDR1 and CDR2 are MDHEN and SYDVKM. The CDR3 spans 13 residues. The DNA of the CDR3 is TGTGCCAGCAGTTCACCGGGACAGGAGGAGCAGTACTTC. Translation: CASSSPGQEEQYF.

The J gene is TRBJ1-1, the V gene TRBV20-1; D uncertain. Germline lookup yields CDR1 DFQATT and CDR2 SNEGSKA (reference sequence). This CDR3 is 11 amino acids long. V lost 3 bases and J 6 bases, leaving 8 bases between the germline ends. The CDR3 reads CSASSFSEAFF. Written as DNA, the CDR3 is TGCAGTGCTAGTTCGTTCTCTGAAGCTTTCTTT.

The rearrangement uses TRBV6-6 and TRBJ2-7, with 7 nucleotides matching TRBD1. J lost 3 bases, V lost 0 bases, and 2 bases had no gene match. This CDR3 has 14 amino acids. Germline CDR1 MNHNY, CDR2 SVGAGI (reference sequence). In DNA form, the CDR3 reads TGTGCCAGCAGTTACTCGACAGGGATCTACGAGCAGTACTTC. As protein: CASSYSTGIYEQYF.

V and J are TRBV28 and TRBJ2-2, with D maybe TRBD2 (5 bases). There are 16 residues in the CDR3. The germline V gene has CDR1 MDHEN and CDR2 SYDVKM. The V end was cut by 5 bases, the J end by 4 bases, with 17 bases between. CDR3 amino acids: CASSTPGRGSTGELFF. The CDR3, as DNA: TGTGCCAGCAGTACCCCCGGACGGGGTAGCACCGGGGAGCTGTTTTTT. Complete variable domain (other parts from reference TRBV28 and TRBJ2-2): DVKVTQSSRYLVKRTGEKVFLECVQDMDHENMFWYRQDPGLGLRLIYFSYDVKMKEKGDIPEGYSVSREKKERFSLILESASTNQTSMYLCASSTPGRGSTGELFFGEGSRLTVL.

This chain joins TRBV19 and TRBJ1-1; TRBD1 might be the D (5 bases). There are 15 residues in the CDR3. Germline V gives CDR1 LNHDA, CDR2 SQIVND (reference sequence). This CDR3 reads CALTTHRDWNTEAFF. CDR3 nucleotide sequence: TGTGCTCTGACAACCCACCGGGACTGGAACACTGAAGCTTTCTTT.

DNA for the CDR3: TGTGCCAGCAGGGATGGTAGCGGGAGGCAGTATGAGCAGTTCTTC. Translating gives CASRDGSGRQYEQFF. The chain has TRBV6-1 and TRBJ2-1; TRBD2 matches at 10 bases. V shed 6 bases, J shed 8 bases, and the junction held 10 bases outside the gene matches. Germline V gene data show CDR1 as MNHNS and CDR2 as SASEGT. The CDR3 extends over 15 amino acids.

The rearrangement uses TRBV11-2 and TRBJ1-6; D is undetermined. Between the trimmed V and J ends, which lost 1 base and 7 bases, there was a span of 14 bases. Germline CDR1 and CDR2: SGHAT and FQNNGV. The CDR3 runs 16 residues. CDR3 sequence reads: CASSLALGLRNSPLHF. CDR3 bases: TGTGCCAGCAGCTTAGCCCTAGGGCTGAGGAATTCACCCCTCCACTTT.

This chain uses TRBV5-5 with TRBJ2-7; 7 nucleotides match TRBD1. The CDR3 has 13 amino acids. The V gene end was trimmed by 1 base and the J gene end by 5 bases; junction bases not matched to a gene: 3. Germline CDR1 reads SGHKS; CDR2 reads YYEKEE (reference sequence). CDR3 in DNA: TGTGCCAGCAGCTTGACAGGGGCTAACGAGCAGTACTTC. This translates into CASSLTGANEQYF.

V and J are TRBV19 and TRBJ1-4; tentative D call: TRBD1 (5 bases). V was clipped by 7 bases and J by 4 bases, with 13 bases between them. Germline-derived CDR1 and CDR2 are LNHDA and SQIVND (reference sequence). The CDR3 runs to 14 residues. DNA for the CDR3: TGTGCCAGTAACCGGGACTCGAATAATGAAAAACTGTTTTTT. Translating gives CASNRDSNNEKLFF.

This clone was detected only a few times. Other nucleotide sequences from this sample produce the same CDR3. The chain couples TRBV5-1 to TRBJ2-5; D remains unclear. CDR3 length: 11 residues. The germline V gene encodes CDR1 SGHRS and CDR2 YFSETQ. V dropped 3 bases and J dropped 1 base, with 1 base sitting between them. This CDR3 is CASSSQETQYF. Here the CDR3 DNA reads TGCGCCAGCAGCTCCCAAGAGACCCAGTACTTC.

The V and J genes are TRBV27 and TRBJ2-2; D remains ambiguous. Trimming took 3 bases from V and 7 from J, leaving 3 bases between them. Looked up from germline, CDR1 is MNHEY and CDR2 is SMNVEV (reference sequence). The CDR3 sequence is 11 residues long. The CDR3 region is CASSFYGELFF. In nucleotides, the CDR3 is TGTGCCAGCAGTTTTTACGGGGAGCTGTTTTTT.

The J gene is TRBJ2-1, the V gene TRBV11-3; TRBD2 agrees at 11 bases. V trimming: 6 bases; J trimming: 5 bases; junction bases outside the gene matches: 3. Germline V gives CDR1 SGHNT, CDR2 YENEEA. The length of the CDR3 is 14 residues. CDR3 in DNA: TGTGCCAGCAGTTTACTAGCGGGAGACAATGAGCAGTTCTTC. Protein product: CASSLLAGDNEQFF.

V usage is TRBV7-8 and J usage is TRBJ1-2; 8 bases match TRBD1. The CDR3 length is 15 residues. The trim removed 4 bases at V and 4 bases at J, leaving 8 bases unmatched. Germline CDR1 SGHVS, CDR2 FQNEAQ. The CDR3 loop reads CASSYQGARSYGYTF. The CDR3 bases are TGTGCCAGCAGCTATCAGGGGGCTCGGAGCTATGGCTACACCTTC.

The chain is built from TRBV20-1 and TRBJ1-2, with D perhaps matching TRBD1 (5 bases). Germline-derived CDR1 and CDR2 are DFQATT and SNEGSKA (reference sequence). The CDR3 covers 11 residues. V was trimmed by 6 bases and J by 7 bases, leaving 12 bases between them. CDR3 nucleotide sequence: TGCAGTGCGATTAGACAGACTGGCTACACCTTC. It is translated as CSAIRQTGYTF.

The sample holds a few counts of this clone. The chain recombines TRBV27 with TRBJ2-1; D may be TRBD1 or TRBD2 (5 bases each). Per germline, CDR1 MNHEY and CDR2 SMNVEV (reference sequence). The CDR3 runs to 11 residues. V gave up 5 bases and J gave up 14 bases, with 13 bases separating them. The CDR3 nucleotides are TGTGCCAGCAGTACGGGACGGTGGGAGTTCTTC. The encoded protein is CASSTGRWEFF.

The genes are TRBV6-5 and TRBJ1-1; D might be TRBD1 (5 bases). Trimming cost V 5 bases and J 1 base, with 11 bases left between them. This CDR3 region has 14 residues. CDR1 is MNHEY, CDR2 SVGAGI, per germline. The CDR3 DNA is TGTGCCAGCAGTACGGGGACGGCGAACACTGAAGCTTTCTTT. Translated: CASSTGTANTEAFF.

In its sample, this clone was seen a few times. This rearrangement joins TRBV6-1 to TRBJ1-3; D gene unclear. Germline V gene sequence: CDR1 MNHNS, CDR2 SASEGT. Trimming took off 5 bases at V and 9 bases at J, with 17 bases between the two ends. CDR3 size: 14 residues. CDR3 amino acids: CASSSAGMLSTIYF. For the CDR3, the DNA is TGTGCCAGCAGTTCGGCTGGGATGTTGAGCACCATATATTTT.